The 22 T cell receptor beta chains reported below all come from one sample, sequenced in a study of breast tumors, draining lymph nodes, adjacent tissues. Breast cancer patients provided tissue from their axillary draining lymph nodes. TCRdb passed the multiplex PCR reads through MiXCR, listing each CDR3 protein once. The repertoire holds some 110,000 distinct CDR3 sequences, with approximately 28% as singletons. Input material: axillary lymph node tissue. The receptors derive from a female donor with breast cancer. Some clones in this sample may be carry-over from other donors' samples.

This clonotype was found many times. The CDR3 region has the DNA TGTGCCAGCAGCGTCGGGACCGCTAGACAAGAGACCCAGTACTTC. Its translation: CASSVGTARQETQYF. The rearrangement links TRBV5-8 to TRBJ2-5, with D perhaps matching TRBD1 or TRBD2 (5 bases each). The CDR3 runs to 15 residues. The germline V gene has CDR1 SGHTS and CDR2 YDEGEE. The germline V and J ends were trimmed by 4 bases and 2 bases, with 15 bases remaining between them.

The rearrangement joins TRBV11-1 to TRBJ1-5; D gene unclear. With 6 bases removed from V and 10 bases from J, the gap between germline ends came to 13 bases. This CDR3 contains 12 residues. CDR1 and CDR2 from the germline V gene are SGHAT and FQDESV (reference sequence). The CDR3 DNA sequence: TGTGCCAGCAGGCTGGACCTTAACCCCCAGCATTTT. It is translated as CASRLDLNPQHF.

This clonotype was picked up many times. The chain uses TRBV4-1 and TRBJ2-7; no reliable D call. There are 14 residues in the CDR3. Trimming removed 2 bases at V and 4 bases at J, with 12 bases between. Germline-derived CDR1 and CDR2 are MGHRA and YSYEKL. CDR3 sequence reads: CASSQTSIPYEQYF. The CDR3 DNA is TGCGCCAGCAGCCAAACTTCTATTCCTTACGAGCAGTACTTC.

For the CDR3, the DNA is TGTGCCAGCAGTCTAGCAAGTATACGACAGGGGAAAGGAAACACCATATATTTT. This gives the protein CASSLASIRQGKGNTIYF. The chain carries TRBV7-9 and TRBJ1-3; 8 nucleotides align to TRBD1. The CDR3 sequence is 18 residues long. The junction had 17 bases not matched to a gene; V was cut back by 6 bases and J by 4 bases. Per the germline V gene, CDR1 is SEHNR and CDR2 is FQNEAQ (reference sequence). The complete variable domain, with remaining parts taken from reference TRBV7-9 and TRBJ1-3, reads DTGVSQNPRHKITKRGQNVTFRCDPISEHNRLYWYRQTLGQGPEFLTYFQNEAQLEKSRLLSDRFSAERPKGSFSTLEIQRTEQGDSAMYLCASSLASIRQGKGNTIYFGEGSWLTVV.

This clonotype has a single count. The junction differs from germline at one of its ends, possibly a read error. The chain joins TRBV7-2 to TRBJ1-1; TRBD1 is a possible D gene (5 bases). CDR3 length: 14 amino acids. CDR1 and CDR2 from the germline V gene are SGHTA and FQGNSA. CDR3 region: CACSFGQGNTEAFF. The CDR3 nucleotides read TGTGCCTGCAGCTTTGGGCAGGGGAACACTGAAGCTTTCTTT.

This clonotype was recorded many times. This chain links TRBV6-6 with TRBJ1-4, with TRBD1 identical over 10 bases. The CDR3 extends over 15 amino acids. Germline V lookup: CDR1 MNHNY, CDR2 SVGAGI (reference sequence). V lost 5 bases to trimming and J lost 6 bases; unmatched junction nucleotides: 6. CDR3 region: CASSHPGTGDEKLFF. CDR3 DNA sequence: TGTGCCAGCAGTCACCCCGGGACAGGGGATGAAAAACTGTTTTTT.

The chain links TRBV6-4 to TRBJ2-3; 8 positions match TRBD1. The CDR3 has 13 residues. The germline CDR1 and CDR2 sequences are MRHNA and SNTAGT. The junction had 8 bases not matched to a gene; V was cut back by 8 bases and J by 7 bases. CDR3 DNA sequence: TGTGCCAGCGAGGCAGGGGGCCGCTATACGCAGTATTTT. It encodes CASEAGGRYTQYF.

This clonotype has just a few counts. The J gene is TRBJ1-2, the V gene TRBV6-6, with 7 bases aligning to TRBD1. Germline V CDR1 and CDR2: MNHNY, SVGAGI (reference sequence). V trimming: 5 bases; J trimming: 11 bases; junction bases outside the gene matches: 14. The CDR3 sequence is 14 residues long. CDR3 amino acids: CASSLGTGTALYTF. For the CDR3, the DNA is TGTGCCAGCAGTCTCGGGACCGGGACAGCTCTTTACACCTTC.

This clonotype is medium-sized by share. This sequence joins TRBV6-5 and TRBJ1-6; 8 bases align to TRBD1. This CDR3 is 14 amino acids long. The trim removed 7 bases at V and 7 bases at J, leaving 6 bases unmatched. CDR1 is MNHEY, CDR2 SVGAGI, per germline. This CDR3 is CASIGQGTNSPLHF. In nucleotides, the CDR3 is TGTGCCAGCATAGGACAGGGCACAAATTCACCCCTCCACTTT.

Only a few counts were recorded for this clonotype. This may be a read error: a much more frequent sequence differs by one nucleotide. The chain is built from TRBV6-5 and TRBJ2-7; D unclear. V was clipped by 8 bases and J by 3 bases, with 11 bases between them. The germline V gene encodes CDR1 MNHEY and CDR2 SVGAGI. This CDR3 comprises 12 residues. CDR3 amino acids: CASGLRSYEQYF. The DNA of the CDR3 is TGTGCCAGCGGGCTGAGAAGCTACGAGCAGTACTTC.

The sample holds many counts of this clonotype. A much larger clone is a single base away; this may be a read error. The chain combines TRBV14 with TRBJ1-6; D uncertain. Per germline, CDR1 SGHDN and CDR2 FVKESK. CDR3 length: 15 amino acids. DNA for the CDR3: TGTGCCAGCAGCCAACAGGCCGGCCCCAATTCACCCCCCCACTTT. Translating it yields CASSQQAGPNSPPHF.

In the case of this clonotype: The DNA is left out, because the CDR3 cannot be placed on it with certainty; the CDR3 is given as TCRdb lists it. The V call is TRBV29-1, the J call TRBJ2-7; the table's D call TRBD1 went unverified against the DNA. The CDR3 spans 22 residues, counting both ends. The germline V gene encodes CDR1 SQVTM and CDR2 ANQGSEA. The CDR3 protein is CSVLDRSYTFGSGTIPHYEQYF.

This clonotype was seen ten or more times. The chain uses TRBV7-8 and TRBJ1-5; 9 bases fit TRBD1. The CDR3 totals 17 residues. The J segment lost 4 bases and the V segment lost 6 bases, leaving 13 bases of the junction unmatched. Germline V gives CDR1 SGHVS, CDR2 FQNEAQ. The DNA of the CDR3 is TGTGCCAGCAGTACAAACAGGGGGCGCGTCGCAAATCAGCCCCAGCATTTT. Translated, it gives CASSTNRGRVANQPQHF.

This clonotype was recorded at least ten times. The chain uses TRBV5-1 and TRBJ1-6; tentative D call: TRBD1 (5 bases). The V gene lost 0 bases and the J gene lost 7 bases, with 5 bases spanning the gap. There are 13 residues in the CDR3. The germline V gene encodes CDR1 SGHRS and CDR2 YFSETQ. The DNA for the CDR3 is TGCGCCAGCAGCTTGGGACAGAATTCACCCCTCCACTTT. Amino acid sequence: CASSLGQNSPLHF.

This clonotype appeared many times. The genes are TRBV4-2 and TRBJ2-7; perhaps TRBD1 as D (5 bases). The CDR3 consists of 14 residues. Looked up from germline, CDR1 is LGHNA and CDR2 is YNFKEQ. The ends were cut back, 3 bases at V and 4 bases at J, with 13 bases in the middle. The CDR3 nucleotides read TGTGCCAGCAGCCAGGCAGGGTCGTGGTACGAGCAGTACTTC. Translated: CASSQAGSWYEQYF.

The V gene is TRBV28, the J gene TRBJ2-6, with D uncertain. V was cut by 7 bases and J by 0 bases, with 25 bases left in between. The germline V gene has CDR1 MDHEN and CDR2 SYDVKM. The CDR3 is 20 residues long. As DNA, the CDR3 is TGTGCCAGCACCTCAAGGGCTGGACGCTTCGCCAACTCTGGGGCCAACGTCCTGACTTTC. Protein product: CASTSRAGRFANSGANVLTF.

This clonotype was counted a few times. A read error may explain this, as a much larger clone is one base away. The chain recombines TRBV11-3 with TRBJ2-3; 11 nucleotides match TRBD2. V lost 4 bases to trimming and J lost 2 bases; unmatched junction nucleotides: 8. Germline values: CDR1 SGHNT, CDR2 YENEEA. This CDR3 has 17 residues. CDR3 residues: CASSSGLAGVYTDTQYF. The CDR3 region has the DNA TGTGCCAGCAGCTCAGGACTAGCGGGCGTATACACAGATACGCAGTATTTT.

As regards this clonotype: The CDR3 does not close with the conserved phenylalanine or tryptophan, likely indicating a read error. This chain joins TRBV20-1 and TRBJ1-2; 7 bases fit TRBD1. Germline V gene sequence: CDR1 DFQATT, CDR2 SNEGSKA (reference sequence). The CDR3 totals 14 residues. V lost 3 bases, J lost 7 bases, and 11 bases stayed unmatched. This chain's CDR3 is CSARLTATGAGYTS. The CDR3 DNA is TGCAGTGCTAGGCTGACAGCCACAGGGGCTGGCTACACCTCC.

The table lists this clonotype with a few counts. The chain joins TRBV27 to TRBJ1-2, with a possible D match to TRBD1 (5 bases). CDR1 and CDR2 from the germline V gene are MNHEY and SMNVEV (reference sequence). CDR3 size: 14 residues. V was shortened by 6 bases and J by 2 bases, with 13 bases between the two germline ends. CDR3 residues: CASSPLGGNYGYTF. The CDR3 DNA reads TGTGCCAGCAGCCCCCTGGGGGGAAACTATGGCTACACCTTC.

The CDR3 loop is CASNRDTGELFF. DNA for the CDR3: TGTGCCAGCAACCGGGACACCGGGGAGCTGTTTTTT. This chain uses TRBV12-3 or TRBV12-4 with TRBJ2-2, with D unclear. The CDR3 totals 12 residues. Trimming left V 7 bases short and J 3 bases short, with 6 bases between.

The chain combines TRBV2 with TRBJ1-4; D not resolved. V lost 6 bases and J 0 bases, leaving 5 bases between the germline ends. Per germline, CDR1 SNHLY and CDR2 FYNNEI. This CDR3 spans 13 amino acids. The CDR3 DNA reads as TGTGCCAGCAGAGATGCAACTAATGAAAAACTGTTTTTT. Translating it yields CASRDATNEKLFF.

This clonotype was detected ten times or more. The genes are TRBV7-8 and TRBJ2-2, with 14 bases fitting TRBD2. The CDR3 has 17 residues. The V gene end was trimmed by 3 bases and the J gene end by 3 bases; junction bases not matched to a gene: 3. The germline gives CDR1 SGHVS, CDR2 FQNEAQ. The CDR3 here is CASSLGLAGVYTGELFF. CDR3 coding DNA: TGTGCCAGCAGCTTGGGACTAGCGGGGGTATACACCGGGGAGCTGTTTTTT.